This is a list of T cell receptor beta chains from one sample in a study of long-term antiretroviral therapy in people with HIV. Generated by immunoSEQ multiplex PCR, the TCRdb table keeps only in-frame clones and is missing some. The sample contains about 36,000 clones, roughly 80% of which appear only once. Sequenced here: unsorted PBMCs, sampled 0.6 years after starting antiretroviral therapy. These receptors were obtained from a young man with HIV. CDR3s include the opening cysteine and the closing phenylalanine or tryptophan.

>TRBV5-1|TRBJ1-4
CASSFSNEKLFF
>TRBV28|TRBJ2-1
CASSPTGLGNNEQFF
>TRBV19|TRBJ2-7
CASSTREYEQYF
>TRBV4-3|TRBJ1-1
CASSQDSDTEAFF
>TRBV5-6|TRBJ2-3
CASSLGMASLSSTDTQYF
>TRBV30|TRBJ2-4
CAWKGGIWGRTKNIQYF
>TRBV6-5|TRBJ2-1
CASSWGSYNEQFF
>TRBV18|TRBJ1-2
CASSLEQGASDGYTF
>TRBV18|TRBJ1-3
CASSPDREYASGNTIYF
>TRBV27|TRBJ2-2
CASSHAGYGGELFF
>TRBV6-5|TRBJ2-7
CASSAGTDKYEQYF
>TRBV13|TRBJ2-6
CASSSSIVGQGGSGANVLTF
>TRBV15|TRBJ1-3
CATSRAGSSSGNTIYF
>TRBV27|TRBJ1-1
CASTPTPGHEAFF
>TRBV19|TRBJ1-1
CASSWDRPGDSEAFF
>TRBV5-6|TRBJ2-3
CASSPPPRLHGTDTQYF